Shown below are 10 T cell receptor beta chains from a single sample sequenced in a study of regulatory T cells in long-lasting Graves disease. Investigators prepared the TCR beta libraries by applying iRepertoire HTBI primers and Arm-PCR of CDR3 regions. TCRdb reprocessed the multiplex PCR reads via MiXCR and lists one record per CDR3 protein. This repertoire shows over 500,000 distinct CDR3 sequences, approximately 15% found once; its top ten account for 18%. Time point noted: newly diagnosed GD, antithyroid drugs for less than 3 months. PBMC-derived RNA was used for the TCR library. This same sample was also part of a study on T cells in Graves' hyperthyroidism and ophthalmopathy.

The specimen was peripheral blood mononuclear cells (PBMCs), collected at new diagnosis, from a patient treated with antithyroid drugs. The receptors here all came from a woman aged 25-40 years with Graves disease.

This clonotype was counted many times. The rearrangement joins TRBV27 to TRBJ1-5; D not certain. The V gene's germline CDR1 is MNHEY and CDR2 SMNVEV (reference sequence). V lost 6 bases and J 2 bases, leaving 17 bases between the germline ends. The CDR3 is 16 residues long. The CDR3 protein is CASSLTGVRGNQPQHF. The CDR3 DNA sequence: TGTGCCAGCAGCCTCACTGGGGTCAGAGGCAATCAGCCCCAGCATTTT.

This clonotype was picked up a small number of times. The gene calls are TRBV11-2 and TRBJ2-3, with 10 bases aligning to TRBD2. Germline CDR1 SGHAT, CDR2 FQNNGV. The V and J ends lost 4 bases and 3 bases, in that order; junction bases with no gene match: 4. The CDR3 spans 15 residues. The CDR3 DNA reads TGTGCCAGCAGCTCTAGCGGGAGTGGGACAGATACGCAGTATTTT. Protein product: CASSSSGSGTDTQYF.

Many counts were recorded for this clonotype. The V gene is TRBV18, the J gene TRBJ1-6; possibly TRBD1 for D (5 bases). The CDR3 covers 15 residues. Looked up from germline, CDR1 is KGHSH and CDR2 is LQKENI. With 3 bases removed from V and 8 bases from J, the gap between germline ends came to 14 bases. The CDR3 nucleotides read TGTGCCAGCTCACCCACTCAGGGCCTGGATTCACCCCTCCACTTT. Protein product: CASSPTQGLDSPLHF.

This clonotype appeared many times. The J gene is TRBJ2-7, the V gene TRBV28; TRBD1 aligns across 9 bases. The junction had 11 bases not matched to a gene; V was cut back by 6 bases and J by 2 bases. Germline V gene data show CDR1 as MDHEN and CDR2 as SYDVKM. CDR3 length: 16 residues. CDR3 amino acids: CASSPPPGQGPYEQYF. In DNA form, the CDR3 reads TGTGCCAGCAGCCCACCACCGGGACAGGGCCCCTACGAGCAGTACTTC.

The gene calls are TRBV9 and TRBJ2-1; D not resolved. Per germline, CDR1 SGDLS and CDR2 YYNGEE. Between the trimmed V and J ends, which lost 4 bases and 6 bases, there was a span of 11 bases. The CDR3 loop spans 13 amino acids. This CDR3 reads CASSPSRINEQFF. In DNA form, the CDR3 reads TGTGCCAGCAGCCCTTCGAGGATCAATGAGCAGTTCTTC.

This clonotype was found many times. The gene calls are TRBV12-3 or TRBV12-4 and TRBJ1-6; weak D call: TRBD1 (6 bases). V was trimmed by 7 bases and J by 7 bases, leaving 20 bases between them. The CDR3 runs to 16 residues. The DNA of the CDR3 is TGTGCCAGCACCAATACGGTGGCAGGGGAGAATTCACCCCTCCACTTT. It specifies CASTNTVAGENSPLHF.

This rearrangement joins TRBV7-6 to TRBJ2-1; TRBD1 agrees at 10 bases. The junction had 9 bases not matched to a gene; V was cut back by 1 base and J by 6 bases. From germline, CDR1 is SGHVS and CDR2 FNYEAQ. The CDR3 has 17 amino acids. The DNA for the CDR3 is TGTGCCAGCAGCTTAGTTTCCGGGACAGGGGCGATCAATGAGCAGTTCTTC. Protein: CASSLVSGTGAINEQFF.

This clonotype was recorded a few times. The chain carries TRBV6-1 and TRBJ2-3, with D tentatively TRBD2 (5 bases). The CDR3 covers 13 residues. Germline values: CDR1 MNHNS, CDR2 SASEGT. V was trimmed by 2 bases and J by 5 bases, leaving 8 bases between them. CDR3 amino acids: CASSESREDTQYF. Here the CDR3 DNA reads TGTGCCAGCAGTGAATCTCGGGAAGATACGCAGTATTTT.

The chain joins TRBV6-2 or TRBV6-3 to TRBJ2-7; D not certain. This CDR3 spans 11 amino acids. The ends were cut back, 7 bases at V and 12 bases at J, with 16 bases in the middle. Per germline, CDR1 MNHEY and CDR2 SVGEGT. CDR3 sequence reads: CASTLSQVTYF. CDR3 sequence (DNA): TGTGCCAGCACGCTATCCCAGGTTACGTACTTC.

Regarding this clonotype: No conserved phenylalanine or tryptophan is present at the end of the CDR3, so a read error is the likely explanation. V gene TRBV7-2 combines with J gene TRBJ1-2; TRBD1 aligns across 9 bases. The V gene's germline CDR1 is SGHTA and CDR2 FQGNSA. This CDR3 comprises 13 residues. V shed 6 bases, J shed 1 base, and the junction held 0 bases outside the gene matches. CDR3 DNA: TGTGCCAGCAGGACAGGGGGTAACTATGGCTACACCCTC. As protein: CASRTGGNYGYTL.